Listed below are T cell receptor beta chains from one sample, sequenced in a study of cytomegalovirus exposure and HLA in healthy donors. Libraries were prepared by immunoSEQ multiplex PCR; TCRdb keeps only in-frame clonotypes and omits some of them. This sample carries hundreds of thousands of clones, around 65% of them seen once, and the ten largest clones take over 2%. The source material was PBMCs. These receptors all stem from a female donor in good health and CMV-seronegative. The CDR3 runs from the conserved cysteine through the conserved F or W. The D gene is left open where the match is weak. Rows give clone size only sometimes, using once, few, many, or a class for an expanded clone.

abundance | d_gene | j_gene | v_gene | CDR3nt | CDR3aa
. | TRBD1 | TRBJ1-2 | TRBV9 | TGTGCCAGCAGCCCAAACACTCCAGGGACAGACTATGGCTACACCTTC | CASSPNTPGTDYGYTF
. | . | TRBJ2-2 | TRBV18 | TGTGCCAGCTCACCGTTCGGTTCCTCCTACACCGGGGAGCTGTTTTTT | CASSPFGSSYTGELFF
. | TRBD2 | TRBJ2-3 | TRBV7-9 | TGTGCCAGCAGCCGCTGGGGACTAGCGGGGGCAGATACGCAGTATTTT | CASSRWGLAGADTQYF
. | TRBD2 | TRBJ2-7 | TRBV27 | TGTGCCAGCCGTAGGGGGACTAGCGGTTACGAGCAGTACTTC | CASRRGTSGYEQYF
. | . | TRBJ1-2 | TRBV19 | TGTGCCAGTACCATGGACAGAAGTGGCTACACCTTC | CASTMDRSGYTF
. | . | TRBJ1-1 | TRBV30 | TGTGCCTGGAGTGTCCTCCGACAGAACACTGAAGCTTTCTTT | CAWSVLRQNTEAFF
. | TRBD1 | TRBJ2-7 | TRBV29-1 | TGCAGCGTCGGACAGGGGGCCTACGAGCAGTACTTC | CSVGQGAYEQYF
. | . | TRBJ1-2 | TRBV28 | TGTGCCAGCTATTCGAACTATGGCTACACCTTC | CASYSNYGYTF
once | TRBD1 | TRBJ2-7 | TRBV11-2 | TGTGCCAGCAGCTTATATTGGACAGGGGGACGGGAGGGCCACGAGCAGTACTTC | CASSLYWTGGREGHEQYF
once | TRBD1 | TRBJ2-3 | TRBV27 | TGTGCCAGCAGTTTATGGGGACAGGGGGAGCAGTATTTT | CASSLWGQGEQYF
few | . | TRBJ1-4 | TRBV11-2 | TGTGCCAGCAGCTTGAGTGAAAAACTGTTTTTT | CASSLSEKLFF
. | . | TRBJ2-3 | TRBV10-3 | TGTGCCATCAGTGATTCGATGGCCACAGATACGCAGTATTTT | CAISDSMATDTQYF
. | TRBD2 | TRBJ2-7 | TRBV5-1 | TGCGCCAGCAGCTTACGCCTACTAGCGGGAGGCAACGAGCAGTACTTC | CASSLRLLAGGNEQYF
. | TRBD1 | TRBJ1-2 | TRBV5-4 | TGTGCCAGCAGCGCCGGGACAGGGTCGATAAGCTATGGCTACACCTTC | CASSAGTGSISYGYTF
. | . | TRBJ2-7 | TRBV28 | TGTGCCAGCAGTTTTCGGCTAGCCGACGAGCAGTACTTC | CASSFRLADEQYF
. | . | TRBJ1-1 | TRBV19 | TGTGCCAGTAGTATGAGAGGCTTGGTGAACACTGAAGCTTTCTTT | CASSMRGLVNTEAFF
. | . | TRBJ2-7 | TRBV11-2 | TGTGCCAGCAGCCGGCTCTACGAGGAAGTCTACGAGCAGTACTTC | CASSRLYEEVYEQYF
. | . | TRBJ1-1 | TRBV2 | TGTGCCAGCCACTACAGGTTCACTGAAGCTTTCTTT | CASHYRFTEAFF
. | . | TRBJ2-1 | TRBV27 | TGTGCCAGCAGACCTGAATGGGGGCGTGAGCAGTTCTTC | CASRPEWGREQFF
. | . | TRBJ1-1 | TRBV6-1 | TGTGCCAGCAGTGAATACAGGTGGGAGGCGATGATGAACACTGAAGCTTTCTTT | CASSEYRWEAMMNTEAFF
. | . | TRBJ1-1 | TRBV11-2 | TGTGCCAGCACCGCCGGGAGGGTCGAAGCTTTCTTT | CASTAGRVEAFF
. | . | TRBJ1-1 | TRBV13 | TGTGCCAGCACCCAGGCCCGGGGGACTGAAGCTTTCTTT | CASTQARGTEAFF
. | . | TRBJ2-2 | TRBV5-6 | TGTGCCAGCAGCGACCGACAGGCCCTCACCGGGGAGCTGTTTTTT | CASSDRQALTGELFF
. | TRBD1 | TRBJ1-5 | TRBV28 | TGTGCCAGCTGGGGACAGGGCAATCAGCCCCAGCATTTT | CASWGQGNQPQHF
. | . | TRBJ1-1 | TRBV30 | TGTGCCTGGAGTGGTGGAGGCGCTGAAGCTTTCTTT | CAWSGGGAEAFF
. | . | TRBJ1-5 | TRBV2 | TGTGCCAGCAGTGAGGAGGGGGGACTAAATCAGCCCCAGCATTTT | CASSEEGGLNQPQHF
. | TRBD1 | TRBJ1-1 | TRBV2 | TGTGCCAGCAGTGGGCAGGGGGCCTCTGAAGCTTTCTTT | CASSGQGASEAFF
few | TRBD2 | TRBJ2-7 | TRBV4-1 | TGCGCCAGCAGCCAGGGTTGGCTGGCGGGAGCCTACGAGCAGTACTTC | CASSQGWLAGAYEQYF
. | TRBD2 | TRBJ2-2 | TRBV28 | TGTGCCAGCAGCGGGACTAGCCGCACCGGGGAGCTGTTTTTT | CASSGTSRTGELFF
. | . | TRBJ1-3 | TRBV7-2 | TGTGCCAGCAGCTTAGTTCGAGGTGCGCACACCATATATTTT | CASSLVRGAHTIYF